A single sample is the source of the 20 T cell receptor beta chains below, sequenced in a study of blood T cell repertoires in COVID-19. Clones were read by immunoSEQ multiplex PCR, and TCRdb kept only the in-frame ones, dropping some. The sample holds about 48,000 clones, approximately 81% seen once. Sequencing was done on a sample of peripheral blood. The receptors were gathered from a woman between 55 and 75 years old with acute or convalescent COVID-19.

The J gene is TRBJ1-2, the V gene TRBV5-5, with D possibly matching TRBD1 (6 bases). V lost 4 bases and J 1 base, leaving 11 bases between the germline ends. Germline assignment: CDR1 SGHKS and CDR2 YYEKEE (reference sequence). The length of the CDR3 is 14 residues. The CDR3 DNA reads TGTGCCAGCAGCCGCACGGACAGTAACTATGGCTACACCTTC. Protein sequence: CASSRTDSNYGYTF.

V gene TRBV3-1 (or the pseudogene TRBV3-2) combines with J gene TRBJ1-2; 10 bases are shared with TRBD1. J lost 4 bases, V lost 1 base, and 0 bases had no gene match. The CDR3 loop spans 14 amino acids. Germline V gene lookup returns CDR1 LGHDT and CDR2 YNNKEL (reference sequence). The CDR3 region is CASSQGTGGYGYTF. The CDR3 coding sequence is TGTGCCAGCAGCCAAGGGACAGGGGGCTATGGCTACACCTTC.

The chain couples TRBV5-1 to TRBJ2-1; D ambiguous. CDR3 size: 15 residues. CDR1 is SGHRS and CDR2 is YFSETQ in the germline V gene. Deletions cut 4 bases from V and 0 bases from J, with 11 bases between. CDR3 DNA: TGCGCCAGCAGCATCGAGCCCTTCTCCTACAATGAGCAGTTCTTC. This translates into CASSIEPFSYNEQFF.

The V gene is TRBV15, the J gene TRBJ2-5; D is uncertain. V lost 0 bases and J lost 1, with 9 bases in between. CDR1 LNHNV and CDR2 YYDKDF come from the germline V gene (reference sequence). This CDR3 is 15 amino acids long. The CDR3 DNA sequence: TGTGCCACCAGCAGAGAATCTGGCAGCCAAGAGACCCAGTACTTC. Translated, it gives CATSRESGSQETQYF.

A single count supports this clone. CDR3: CAISQGQGGINQPQHF. CDR3 in DNA: TGTGCCATCAGCCAGGGACAGGGAGGGATCAATCAGCCCCAGCATTTT. The chain is built from TRBV10-3 and TRBJ1-5; 9 nucleotides match TRBD1. Looked up from germline, CDR1 is ENHRY and CDR2 is SYGVKD. CDR3 size: 16 residues. Trimming removed 6 bases from V and 3 bases from J; junction bases left unmatched: 9.

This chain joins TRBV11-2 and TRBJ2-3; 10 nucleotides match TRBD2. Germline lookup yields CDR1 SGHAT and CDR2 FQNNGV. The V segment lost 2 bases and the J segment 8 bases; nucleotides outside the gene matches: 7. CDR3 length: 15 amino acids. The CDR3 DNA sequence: TGTGCCAGCAGCTTAAAAGCGGGGGGGCGCGGTACGCAGTATTTT. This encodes CASSLKAGGRGTQYF. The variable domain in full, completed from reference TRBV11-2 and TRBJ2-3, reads EAGVAQSPRYKIIEKRQSVAFWCNPISGHATLYWYQQILGQGPKLLIQFQNNGVVDDSQLPKDRFSAERLKGVDSTLKIQPAKLEDSAVYLCASSLKAGGRGTQYFGPGTRLTVL.

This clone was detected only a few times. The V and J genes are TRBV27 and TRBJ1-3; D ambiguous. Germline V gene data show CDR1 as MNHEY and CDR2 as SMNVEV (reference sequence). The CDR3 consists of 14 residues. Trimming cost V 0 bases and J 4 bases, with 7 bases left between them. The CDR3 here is CASSLSIRGNTIYF. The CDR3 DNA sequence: TGTGCCAGCAGTTTATCTATCAGAGGAAACACCATATATTTT.

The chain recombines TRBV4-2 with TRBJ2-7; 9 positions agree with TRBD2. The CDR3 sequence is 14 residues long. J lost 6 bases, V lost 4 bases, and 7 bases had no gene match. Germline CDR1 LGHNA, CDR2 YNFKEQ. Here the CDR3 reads CASSLGAGGSEQYF. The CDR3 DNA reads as TGTGCCAGCAGCCTTGGAGCGGGGGGCAGCGAGCAGTACTTC.

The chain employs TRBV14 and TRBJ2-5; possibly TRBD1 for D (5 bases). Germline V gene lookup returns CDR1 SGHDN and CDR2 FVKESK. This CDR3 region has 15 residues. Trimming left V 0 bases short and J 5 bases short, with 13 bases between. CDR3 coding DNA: TGTGCCAGCAGCCAAGACCAGGGTCGTTGGGAGACCCAGTACTTC. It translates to CASSQDQGRWETQYF.

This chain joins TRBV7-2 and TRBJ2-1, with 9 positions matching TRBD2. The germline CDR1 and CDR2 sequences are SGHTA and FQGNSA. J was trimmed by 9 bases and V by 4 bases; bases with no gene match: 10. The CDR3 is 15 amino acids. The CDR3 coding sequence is TGTGCCAGCAGCTCATCCGGGACTAGCATTCGTGAGCAGTTCTTC. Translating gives CASSSSGTSIREQFF.

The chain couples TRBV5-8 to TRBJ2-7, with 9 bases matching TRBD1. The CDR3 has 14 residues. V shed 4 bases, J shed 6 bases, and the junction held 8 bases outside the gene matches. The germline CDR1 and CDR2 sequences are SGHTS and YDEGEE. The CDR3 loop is CASSIHRGQGEQYF. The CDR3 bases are TGTGCCAGCAGCATCCACAGGGGGCAGGGCGAGCAGTACTTC.

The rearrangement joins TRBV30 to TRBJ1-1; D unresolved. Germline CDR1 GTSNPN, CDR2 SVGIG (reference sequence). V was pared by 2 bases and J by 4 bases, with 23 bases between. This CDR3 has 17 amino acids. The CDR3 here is CAWSTPGSNLRSTEAFF. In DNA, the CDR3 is TGTGCCTGGAGTACCCCCGGGAGTAACCTTAGGAGCACTGAAGCTTTCTTT.

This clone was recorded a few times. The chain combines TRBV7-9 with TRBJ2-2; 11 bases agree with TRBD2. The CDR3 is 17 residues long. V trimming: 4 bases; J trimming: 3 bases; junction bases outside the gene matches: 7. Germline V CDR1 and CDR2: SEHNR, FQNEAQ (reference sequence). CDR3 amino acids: CASSSVLLAGDTGELFF. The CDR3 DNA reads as TGTGCCAGCAGCTCAGTTTTACTAGCGGGAGACACCGGGGAGCTGTTTTTT.

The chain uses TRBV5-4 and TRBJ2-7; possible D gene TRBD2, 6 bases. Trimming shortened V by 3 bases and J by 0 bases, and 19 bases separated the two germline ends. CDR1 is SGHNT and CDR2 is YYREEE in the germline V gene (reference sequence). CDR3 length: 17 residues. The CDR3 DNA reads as TGTGCCAGCAGCTCCGGGGGACCGGGGAGGAGCTCCTACGAGCAGTACTTC. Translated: CASSSGGPGRSSYEQYF.

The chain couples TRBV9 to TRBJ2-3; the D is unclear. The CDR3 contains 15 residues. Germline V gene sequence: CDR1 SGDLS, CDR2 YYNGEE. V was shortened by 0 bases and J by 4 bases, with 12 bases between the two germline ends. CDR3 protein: CASSVEATWADTQYF. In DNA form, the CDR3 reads TGTGCCAGCAGCGTAGAAGCGACTTGGGCAGATACGCAGTATTTT.

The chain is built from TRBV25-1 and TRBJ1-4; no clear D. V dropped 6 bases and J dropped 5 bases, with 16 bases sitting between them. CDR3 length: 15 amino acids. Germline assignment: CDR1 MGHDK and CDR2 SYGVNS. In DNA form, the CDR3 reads TGTGCCAGCAGCGACTGGACTCAAATAAATGAAAAACTGTTTTTT. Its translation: CASSDWTQINEKLFF.

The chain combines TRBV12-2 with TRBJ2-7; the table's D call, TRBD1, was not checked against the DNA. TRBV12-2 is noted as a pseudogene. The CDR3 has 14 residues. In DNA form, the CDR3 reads TGTGCAAGTCGCCTCCGGGACACATCCTACGAGCAGTACTTC. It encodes CASRLRDTSYEQYF.

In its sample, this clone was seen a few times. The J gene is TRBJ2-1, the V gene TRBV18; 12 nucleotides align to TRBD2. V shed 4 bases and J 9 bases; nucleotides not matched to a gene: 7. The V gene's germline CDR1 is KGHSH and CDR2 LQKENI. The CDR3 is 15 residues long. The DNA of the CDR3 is TGTGCCAGCTCACTTTCCGGGACTAGCGGGCCTGAGCAGTTCTTC. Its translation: CASSLSGTSGPEQFF.

The CDR3, as DNA: TGTGCCAGCAGGTCAGGGCGCTATGGCTACACCTTC. It specifies CASRSGRYGYTF. This chain links TRBV12-3 or TRBV12-4 with TRBJ1-2, with D perhaps matching TRBD1 (5 bases). The CDR3 is made up of 12 amino acids. With 6 bases removed from V and 4 bases from J, the gap between germline ends came to 9 bases.

The CDR3 DNA is TGTGCCAGCAGCGTAAGCTTACAGGGGGCATCGGACATTCAGTACTTC. Translation gives CASSVSLQGASDIQYF. This chain connects TRBV9 to TRBJ2-4, with 9 bases identical to TRBD1. V shed 1 base and J 8 bases; nucleotides not matched to a gene: 10. The CDR3 has 16 amino acids. Per germline, CDR1 SGDLS and CDR2 YYNGEE.